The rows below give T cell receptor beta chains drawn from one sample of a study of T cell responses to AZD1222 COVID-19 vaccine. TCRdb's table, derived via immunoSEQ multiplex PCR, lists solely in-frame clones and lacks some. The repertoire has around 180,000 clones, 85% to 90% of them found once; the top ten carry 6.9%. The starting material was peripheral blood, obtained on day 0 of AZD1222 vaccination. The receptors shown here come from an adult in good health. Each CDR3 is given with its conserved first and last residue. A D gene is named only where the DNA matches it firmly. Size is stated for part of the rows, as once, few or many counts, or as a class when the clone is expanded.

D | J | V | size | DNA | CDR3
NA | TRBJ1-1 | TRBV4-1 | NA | TGCGCCAGCAGCCAAGATGTTCGGGGTTACACTGAAGCTTTCTTT | CASSQDVRGYTEAFF
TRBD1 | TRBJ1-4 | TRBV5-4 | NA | TGTGCCAGCAGCCAAGACAGGGTGGGAGAAAAACTGTTTTTT | CASSQDRVGEKLFF
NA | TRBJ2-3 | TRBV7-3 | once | TGTGCCAGCAGCTTAAATGGGGGATACACAGATACGCAGTATTTT | CASSLNGGYTDTQYF
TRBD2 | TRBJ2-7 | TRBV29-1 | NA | TGCAGCGTTGATTCGGGGGGCTCCTACGAGCAGTACTTC | CSVDSGGSYEQYF
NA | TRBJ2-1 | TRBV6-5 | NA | TGTGCCAGCAGACCCGACCGGGAGAAGCAGTTCTTC | CASRPDREKQFF
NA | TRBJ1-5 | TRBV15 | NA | TGTGCCACCAGCAGAGGGGACCAGCCCCAGCATTTT | CATSRGDQPQHF
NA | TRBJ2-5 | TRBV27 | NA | TGTGCCAGCAGTTATGTGGGGGGGCCAGGGGAGACCCAGTACTTC | CASSYVGGPGETQYF
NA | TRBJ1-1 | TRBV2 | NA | TGTGCCAGCAGTGGTGTTTTATCGGGACTCGAGAACACTGAAGCTTTCTTT | CASSGVLSGLENTEAFF
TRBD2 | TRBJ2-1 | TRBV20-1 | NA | TGCAGTGCTAGTCGGGGGGGCTATGAGCAGTTCTTC | CSASRGGYEQFF
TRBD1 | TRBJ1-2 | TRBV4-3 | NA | TGCGCCAGCAGCCAAGCCGGGACAGGGTATAACTATGGCTACACCTTC | CASSQAGTGYNYGYTF
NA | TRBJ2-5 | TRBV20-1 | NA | TGCAGTGCTAGTTACCAAAAGACCCAGTACTTC | CSASYQKTQYF
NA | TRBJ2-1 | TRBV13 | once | TGTGCCAGCAGCGCAGGGGCGACTGAGCAGTTCTTC | CASSAGATEQFF
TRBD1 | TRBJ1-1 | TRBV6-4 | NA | TGTGCCAGCAGTGACTCGGACAGGGACAGAATGAACACTGAAGCTTTCTTT | CASSDSDRDRMNTEAFF
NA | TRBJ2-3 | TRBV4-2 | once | TGTGCCAGCAGCCACCTGGGTGGGCTAGGAGTACCAGATACGCAGTATTTT | CASSHLGGLGVPDTQYF
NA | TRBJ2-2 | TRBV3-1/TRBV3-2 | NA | TGTGCCAGCAGCTATACCCAGGCCGGGGAGCTGTTTTTT | CASSYTQAGELFF
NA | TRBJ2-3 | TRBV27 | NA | TGTGCCAGCAGTCAGTTTTACGGGACGGCAGCAGATACGCAGTATTTT | CASSQFYGTAADTQYF
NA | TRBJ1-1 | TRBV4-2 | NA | TGTGCCAGCAGCCAAGCCTTTTTGACAGACCGGAACACTGAAGCTTTCTTT | CASSQAFLTDRNTEAFF
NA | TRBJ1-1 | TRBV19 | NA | TGTGCCAGTAGTACCCCGGGCAGGGGCCACTTTGAAGCTTTCTTT | CASSTPGRGHFEAFF
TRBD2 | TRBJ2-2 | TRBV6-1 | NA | TGTGCCAGCAGTGTACTAGCGGGGGGGCCGGGCACCGGGGAGCTGTTTTTT | CASSVLAGGPGTGELFF
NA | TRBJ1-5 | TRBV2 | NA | TGTGCCAGCAGTGAATTCCCGGAGGTTCAGCCCCAGCATTTT | CASSEFPEVQPQHF
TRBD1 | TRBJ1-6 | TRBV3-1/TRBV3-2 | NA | TGTGCCAGCAGCCTCGAGGGACAGGGTAATTCACCCCTCCACTTT | CASSLEGQGNSPLHF
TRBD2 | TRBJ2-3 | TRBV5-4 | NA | TGTGCCAGCAGCTGGACTAGCGGCACAGATACGCAGTATTTT | CASSWTSGTDTQYF